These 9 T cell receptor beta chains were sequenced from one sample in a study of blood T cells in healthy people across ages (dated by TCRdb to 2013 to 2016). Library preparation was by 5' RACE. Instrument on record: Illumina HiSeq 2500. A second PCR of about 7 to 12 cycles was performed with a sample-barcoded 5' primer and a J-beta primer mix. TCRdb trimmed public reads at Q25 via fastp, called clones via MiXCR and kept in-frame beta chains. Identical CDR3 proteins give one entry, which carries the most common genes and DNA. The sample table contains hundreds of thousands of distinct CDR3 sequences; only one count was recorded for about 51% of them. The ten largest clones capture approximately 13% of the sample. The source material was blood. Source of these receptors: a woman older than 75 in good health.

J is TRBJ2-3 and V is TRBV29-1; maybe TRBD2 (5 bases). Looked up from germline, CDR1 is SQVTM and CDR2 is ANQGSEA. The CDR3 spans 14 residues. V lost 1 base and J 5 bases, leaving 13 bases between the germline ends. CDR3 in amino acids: CSVEGGPLGDTQYF. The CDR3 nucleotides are TGCAGCGTTGAAGGTGGGCCACTAGGAGATACGCAGTATTTT.

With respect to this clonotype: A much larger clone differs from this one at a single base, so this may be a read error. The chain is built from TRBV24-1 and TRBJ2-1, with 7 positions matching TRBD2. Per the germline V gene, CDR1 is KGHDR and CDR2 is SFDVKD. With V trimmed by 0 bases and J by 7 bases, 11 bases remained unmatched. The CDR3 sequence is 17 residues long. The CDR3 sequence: CATSDLSRPRGGNEQFF. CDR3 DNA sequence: TGTGCCACCAGTGATTTGTCACGCCCGAGGGGAGGGAATGAGCAGTTCTTC.

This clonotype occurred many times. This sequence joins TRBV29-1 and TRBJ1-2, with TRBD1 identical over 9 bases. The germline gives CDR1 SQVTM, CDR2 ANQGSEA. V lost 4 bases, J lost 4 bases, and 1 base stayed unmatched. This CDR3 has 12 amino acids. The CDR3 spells CSVADRGYGYTF. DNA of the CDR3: TGCAGCGTTGCGGACAGGGGCTATGGCTACACCTTC.

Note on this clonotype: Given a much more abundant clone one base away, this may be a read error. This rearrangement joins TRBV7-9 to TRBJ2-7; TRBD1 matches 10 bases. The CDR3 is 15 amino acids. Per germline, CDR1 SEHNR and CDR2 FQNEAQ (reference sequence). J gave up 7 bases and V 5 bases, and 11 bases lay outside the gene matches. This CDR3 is CASSIRQGAYNEQYF. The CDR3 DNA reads TGTGCCAGCAGCATCAGACAGGGGGCTTACAATGAGCAGTACTTC.

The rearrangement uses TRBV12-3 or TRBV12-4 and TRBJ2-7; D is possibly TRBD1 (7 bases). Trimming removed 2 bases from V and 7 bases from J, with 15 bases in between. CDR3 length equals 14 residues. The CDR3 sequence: CASSLFFQGGEQYF. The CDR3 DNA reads TGTGCCAGCAGTTTATTCTTTCAGGGGGGTGAGCAGTACTTC.

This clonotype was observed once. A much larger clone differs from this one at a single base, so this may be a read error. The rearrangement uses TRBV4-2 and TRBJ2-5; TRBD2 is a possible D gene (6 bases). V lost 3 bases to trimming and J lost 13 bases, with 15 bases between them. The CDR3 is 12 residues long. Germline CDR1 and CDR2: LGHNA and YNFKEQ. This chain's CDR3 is CASSQQPGLRYF. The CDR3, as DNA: TGTGCCAGCAGCCAGCAACCGGGACTGAGGTACTTC.

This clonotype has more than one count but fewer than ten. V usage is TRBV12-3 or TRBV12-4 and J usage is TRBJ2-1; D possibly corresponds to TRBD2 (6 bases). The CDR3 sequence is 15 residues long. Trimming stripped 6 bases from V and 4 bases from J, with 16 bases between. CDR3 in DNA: TGTGCCAGCAGCCTCAACGGGGGTCGGTACAATGAGCAGTTCTTC. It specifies CASSLNGGRYNEQFF.

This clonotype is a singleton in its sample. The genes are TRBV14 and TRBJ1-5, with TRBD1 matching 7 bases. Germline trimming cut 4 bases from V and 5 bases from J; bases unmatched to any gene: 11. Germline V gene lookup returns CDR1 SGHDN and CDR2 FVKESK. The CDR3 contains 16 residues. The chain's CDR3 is CASSPSRGTPYQPQHF. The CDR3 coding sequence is TGTGCCAGCAGCCCCTCCAGGGGGACACCCTATCAGCCCCAGCATTTT.

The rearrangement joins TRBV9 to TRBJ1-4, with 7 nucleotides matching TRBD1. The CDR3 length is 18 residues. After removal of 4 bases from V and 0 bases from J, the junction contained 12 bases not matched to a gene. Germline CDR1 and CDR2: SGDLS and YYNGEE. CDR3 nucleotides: TGTGCCAGCAGCTCCCACAGGGGTAGGGAGGCAACTAATGAAAAACTGTTTTTT. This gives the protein CASSSHRGREATNEKLFF. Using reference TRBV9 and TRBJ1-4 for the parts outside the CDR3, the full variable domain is DSGVTQTPKHLITATGQRVTLRCSPRSGDLSVYWYQQSLDQGLQFLIQYYNGEERAKGNILERFSAQQFPDLHSELNLSSLELGDSALYFCASSSHRGREATNEKLFFGSGTQLSVL.